Each of the 27 T cell receptor beta chains below was sequenced from the same sample in a study of blood T cell repertoires in COVID-19 (dated by TCRdb to the early 2020s). Receptor libraries were prepared by the immunoSEQ multiplex PCR assay. Here the immuneACCESS table is served through TCRdb, limited to in-frame sequences with V and J called. Missing clones are a known gap in these copies; in checked studies unresolved V genes cover under half, and the rest lacks a known reason. Within this sample are tens of thousands of clones, with less than 85% of them counted one time only. The ten largest clonotypes hold about an eighth of the sample. The sequenced material came from peripheral blood. Source of these receptors: a human donor in a cohort sampled during active COVID-19.

The rearrangement uses TRBV7-9 and TRBJ2-7, with 7 bases that match TRBD1. CDR3 length: 14 amino acids. J lost 4 bases, V lost 5 bases, and 8 bases had no gene match. In germline, CDR1 is SEHNR, CDR2 FQNEAQ (reference sequence). CDR3 region: CASSLRDRGYEQYF. The DNA for the CDR3 is TGTGCCAGCAGCCTCCGGGACAGAGGTTACGAGCAGTACTTC.

The rearrangement joins TRBV6-2 or TRBV6-3 to TRBJ1-5, with D unresolved. Trimming removed 5 bases at V and 1 base at J, with 3 bases between. The germline gives CDR1 MNHEY, CDR2 SVGEGT. The CDR3 extends over 12 amino acids. The CDR3 bases are TGTGCCAGCAGTCTCAGCAATCAGCCCCAGCATTTT. This encodes CASSLSNQPQHF.

The genes are TRBV7-3 and TRBJ2-2; TRBD2 is a possible D gene (5 bases). V shed 2 bases and J shed 0 bases, with 13 bases lying between them. CDR1 and CDR2 (germline): SGHTA, FQGTGA. CDR3 size: 17 residues. This CDR3 is CASSLLGGLANTGELFF. CDR3 sequence (DNA): TGTGCCAGCAGCTTACTGGGCGGACTCGCGAACACCGGGGAGCTGTTTTTT.

This clone appeared once. The chain is built from TRBV19 and TRBJ2-5; D ambiguous. Germline assignment: CDR1 LNHDA and CDR2 SQIVND (reference sequence). This CDR3 has 11 amino acids. Trimming pared 4 bases from V and 4 bases from J, leaving 4 bases between. The CDR3 DNA is TGTGCCAGTAGTAGCGGAGAGACCCAGTACTTC. Translation: CASSSGETQYF.

The DNA of the CDR3 is TGCAGCGTTGGATTACAGGGTACCGGGGAGCTGTTTTTT. It codes for CSVGLQGTGELFF. The rearrangement joins TRBV29-1 to TRBJ2-2, with D possibly matching TRBD1 (6 bases). The CDR3 totals 13 residues. Trimming left V 4 bases short and J 5 bases short, with 11 bases between. Germline V gene sequence: CDR1 SQVTM, CDR2 ANQGSEA.

By share, this clone counts as medium-sized. V is TRBV9 and J is TRBJ2-1; D call uncertain. Germline V lookup: CDR1 SGDLS, CDR2 YYNGEE. The V and J ends lost 4 bases and 8 bases respectively, with 10 bases between them. This CDR3 is built from 12 residues. The CDR3 sequence is CASSTFQDEQFF. In nucleotides, the CDR3 is TGTGCCAGCAGCACCTTCCAGGATGAGCAGTTCTTC.

V is TRBV6-6 and J is TRBJ1-3, with 7 bases aligning to TRBD1. The germline CDR1 and CDR2 sequences are MNHNY and SVGAGI (reference sequence). V was pared by 5 bases and J by 8 bases, with 6 bases of the junction left unmatched. The CDR3 extends over 13 amino acids. The CDR3 DNA reads as TGTGCCAGCAGTGTGACAGGGAAGGACACCATATATTTT. It yields the protein CASSVTGKDTIYF.

This rearrangement joins TRBV18 to TRBJ2-7; tentative D call: TRBD2 (6 bases). Trimming took 0 bases from V and 5 from J, leaving 11 bases between them. The germline V gene encodes CDR1 KGHSH and CDR2 LQKENI. This CDR3 has 14 amino acids. CDR3 in DNA: TGTGCCAGCTCACCACCGGTGGGGGGTGACGAGCAGTACTTC. Amino acid sequence: CASSPPVGGDEQYF.

This chain joins TRBV5-1 and TRBJ2-7, with 9 bases aligning to TRBD1. The trim removed 0 bases at V and 6 bases at J, leaving 7 bases unmatched. This CDR3 spans 15 amino acids. Germline values: CDR1 SGHRS, CDR2 YFSETQ. CDR3 coding DNA: TGCGCCAGCAGCTTGGAGGACAGGGGATCAGCCGAGCAGTACTTC. Its protein product is CASSLEDRGSAEQYF.

This clone was seen a handful of times. The chain has TRBV4-1 and TRBJ2-1; 9 bases line up with TRBD2. J gave up 8 bases and V 4 bases, and 3 bases lay outside the gene matches. Germline V lookup: CDR1 MGHRA, CDR2 YSYEKL. This CDR3 is built from 13 residues. This chain's CDR3 is CASSPWTSDEQFF. In DNA, the CDR3 is TGCGCCAGCAGCCCTTGGACTAGCGATGAGCAGTTCTTC.

This chain joins TRBV19 and TRBJ2-1, with D possibly being TRBD2 (6 bases). From germline, CDR1 is LNHDA and CDR2 SQIVND (reference sequence). Trimming pared 5 bases from V and 0 bases from J, leaving 17 bases between. The length of the CDR3 is 17 residues. Here the CDR3 reads CASSLLGGPSSYNEQFF. DNA of the CDR3: TGTGCCAGTAGTCTCCTAGGAGGGCCAAGCTCCTACAATGAGCAGTTCTTC.

CDR3 sequence (DNA): TGTGCCACCAGCAGAGCCCTCTCCTACGAGCAGTACTTC. Translation: CATSRALSYEQYF. This chain uses TRBV15 with TRBJ2-7; unclear D gene. Deletions cut 1 base from V and 0 bases from J, with 4 bases between. Germline CDR1 LNHNV, CDR2 YYDKDF (reference sequence). CDR3 size: 13 residues.

V usage is TRBV3-1 (or the pseudogene TRBV3-2) and J usage is TRBJ1-1; D gene uncertain. V lost 3 bases, J lost 6 bases, and 17 bases lay in between. CDR1 LGHDT and CDR2 YNNKEL come from the germline V gene (reference sequence). There are 15 residues in the CDR3. The CDR3 nucleotides read TGTGCCAGCAGCCAGAGCCCAGGTAGTACCTCTGAAGCTTTCTTT. This translates into CASSQSPGSTSEAFF.

The chain carries TRBV7-9 and TRBJ2-1; perhaps TRBD2 as D (6 bases). Trimming shortened V by 4 bases and J by 7 bases, and 29 bases separated the two germline ends. The CDR3 is made up of 19 amino acids. CDR1 and CDR2 (germline): SEHNR, FQNEAQ (reference sequence). The DNA for the CDR3 is TGTGCCAGCAGCTGGCAGGTGTCGCGGGGCGGGAAGTCTACAAATGAGCAGTTCTTC. Translation gives CASSWQVSRGGKSTNEQFF.

The rearrangement uses TRBV5-4 and TRBJ2-2; 7 bases align to TRBD2. After removal of 0 bases from V and 5 bases from J, the junction contained 4 bases not matched to a gene. Germline CDR1 and CDR2: SGHNT and YYREEE (reference sequence). This CDR3 is built from 15 residues. This chain's CDR3 is CASSLAGGGTGELFF. The DNA for the CDR3 is TGTGCCAGCAGCTTGGCGGGGGGAGGGACCGGGGAGCTGTTTTTT.

The chain is built from TRBV2 and TRBJ2-1; TRBD2 might be the D (6 bases). The CDR3 length is 16 residues. CDR1 SNHLY and CDR2 FYNNEI come from the germline V gene. V was clipped by 6 bases and J by 6 bases, with 21 bases between them. CDR3 bases: TGTGCCAGCAGGATGGGTTCGGGACTTAACTTCAATGAGCAGTTCTTC. Protein: CASRMGSGLNFNEQFF.

In its sample, this clone was seen once. The chain joins TRBV28 to TRBJ2-3; a weak D match, TRBD1 (5 bases). The CDR3 is 12 amino acids. The germline V gene has CDR1 MDHEN and CDR2 SYDVKM. With 6 bases removed from V and 5 bases from J, the gap between germline ends came to 9 bases. In DNA form, the CDR3 reads TGTGCCAGCAGGCCAGGGTTAGATACGCAGTATTTT. Protein sequence: CASRPGLDTQYF.

Here the CDR3 DNA reads TGTGCCAGCTCACCGACTAGCGGGGGGGCCTTTGTGGATACGCAGTATTTT. Amino acid sequence: CASSPTSGGAFVDTQYF. The chain has TRBV18 and TRBJ2-3; 14 bases agree with TRBD2. The junction had 8 bases not matched to a gene; V was cut back by 3 bases and J by 6 bases. The germline CDR1 and CDR2 sequences are KGHSH and LQKENI. CDR3 length equals 17 residues.

The rearrangement links TRBV2 to TRBJ2-7, with 8 positions matching TRBD1. This CDR3 comprises 14 residues. Germline CDR1 reads SNHLY; CDR2 reads FYNNEI. V gave up 2 bases and J gave up 6 bases; unmatched junction bases: 6. Written as DNA, the CDR3 is TGTGCCAGCAGTGAACTGGACAGGGCGGGCGAGCAGTACTTC. Its protein is CASSELDRAGEQYF. The whole variable domain, filled in from reference TRBV2 and TRBJ2-7, reads EPEVTQTPSHQVTQMGQEVILRCVPISNHLYFYWYRQILGQKVEFLVSFYNNEISEKSEIFDDQFSVERPDGSNFTLKIRSTKLEDSAMYFCASSELDRAGEQYFGPGTRLTVT.

J is TRBJ1-3 and V is TRBV27; TRBD1 agrees at 8 bases. The V and J ends lost 9 bases and 4 bases, in that order; junction bases with no gene match: 11. Germline V CDR1 and CDR2: MNHEY, SMNVEV (reference sequence). There are 15 residues in the CDR3. CDR3 loop: CASKQGGNTGNTIYF. CDR3 DNA sequence: TGTGCCAGTAAACAGGGGGGGAATACCGGAAACACCATATATTTT.

This chain connects TRBV5-1 to TRBJ2-2, with 7 nucleotides matching TRBD1. The ends lost 7 bases at V and 1 base at J; junction bases unmatched: 4. The CDR3 extends over 14 amino acids. The germline V gene encodes CDR1 SGHRS and CDR2 YFSETQ. The CDR3 sequence is CASLGQLNTGELFF. CDR3 DNA: TGCGCCAGCCTGGGACAGCTGAACACCGGGGAGCTGTTTTTT.

The CDR3 nucleotides are TGTGCCAGCAGCCAAGGGGACGAGCAGTACTTC. Translation: CASSQGDEQYF. The chain employs TRBV12-3 or TRBV12-4 and TRBJ2-7; D perhaps matches TRBD1 (5 bases). V dropped 6 bases and J dropped 5 bases, with 8 bases sitting between them. The CDR3 is 11 residues long.

CDR3 sequence (DNA): TGTGCCAGCAGTTACTCGGACAGGGGGCAGCCCCAGCATTTT. Encoded protein: CASSYSDRGQPQHF. The chain recombines TRBV6-6 with TRBJ1-5; 10 bases agree with TRBD1. V shed 0 bases, J shed 7 bases, and the junction held 0 bases outside the gene matches. Germline assignment: CDR1 MNHNY and CDR2 SVGAGI (reference sequence). CDR3 length: 14 residues.

This chain joins TRBV14 and TRBJ1-2; a weak D match, TRBD1 (5 bases). Per germline, CDR1 SGHDN and CDR2 FVKESK. The CDR3 extends over 16 amino acids. V was trimmed by 1 base and J by 0 bases, leaving 12 bases between them. The CDR3 DNA follows: TGTGCCAGCAGCCAAGGGGGCTTTGGAACTAACTATGGCTACACCTTC. Translation gives CASSQGGFGTNYGYTF.

The chain recombines TRBV19 with TRBJ1-1; 11 bases are shared with TRBD1. This CDR3 comprises 14 residues. Germline loops: CDR1 LNHDA, CDR2 SQIVND (reference sequence). The V gene end was trimmed by 5 bases and the J gene end by 13 bases; junction bases not matched to a gene: 12. The CDR3 spells CASSVRDRGFGGFF. In DNA form, the CDR3 reads TGTGCCAGTAGTGTCCGGGACAGGGGGTTCGGTGGTTTCTTT.

The rearrangement joins TRBV29-1 to TRBJ1-5; TRBD1 aligns across 7 bases. Germline V CDR1 and CDR2: SQVTM, ANQGSEA. CDR3 length equals 13 residues. After removal of 6 bases from V and 3 bases from J, the junction contained 5 bases not matched to a gene. The CDR3, as DNA: TGCAGCGTGGGACAGACCTTCAATCAGCCCCAGCATTTT. Translated, it gives CSVGQTFNQPQHF.

The V and J genes are TRBV2 and TRBJ1-3, with 8 bases lining up with TRBD1. This CDR3 contains 19 residues. The germline V gene has CDR1 SNHLY and CDR2 FYNNEI. Germline trimming cut 5 bases from V and 3 bases from J; bases unmatched to any gene: 18. In nucleotides, the CDR3 is TGTGCCAGCAGTTTCGCAACTACAAAAGGGACAGGCCGTGGAAACACCATATATTTT. As protein: CASSFATTKGTGRGNTIYF.